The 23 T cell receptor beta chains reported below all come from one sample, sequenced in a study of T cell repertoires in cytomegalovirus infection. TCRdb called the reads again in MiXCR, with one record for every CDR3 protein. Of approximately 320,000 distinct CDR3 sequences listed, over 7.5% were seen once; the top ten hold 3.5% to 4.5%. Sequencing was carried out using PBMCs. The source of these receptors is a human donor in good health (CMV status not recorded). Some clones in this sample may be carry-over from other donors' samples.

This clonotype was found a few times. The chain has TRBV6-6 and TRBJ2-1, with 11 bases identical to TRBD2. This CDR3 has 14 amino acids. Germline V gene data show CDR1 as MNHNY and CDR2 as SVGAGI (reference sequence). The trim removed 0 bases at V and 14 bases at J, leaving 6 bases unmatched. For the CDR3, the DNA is TGTGCCAGCAGTTACTCCACTAGCGGGAGTTTGGAGTTCTTC. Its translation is CASSYSTSGSLEFF.

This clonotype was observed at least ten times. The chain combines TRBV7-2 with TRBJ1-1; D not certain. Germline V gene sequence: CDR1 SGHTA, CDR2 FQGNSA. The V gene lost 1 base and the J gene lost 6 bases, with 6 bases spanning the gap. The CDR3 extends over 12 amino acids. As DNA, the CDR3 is TGTGCCAGCAGCTTAGGGCGGGCTGAAGCTTTCTTT. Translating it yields CASSLGRAEAFF.

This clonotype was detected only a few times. CDR3 residues: CASTPGSTETQYF. For the CDR3, the DNA is TGTGCCAGCACCCCAGGGAGCACGGAGACCCAGTACTTC. The V and J genes are TRBV6-1 and TRBJ2-5, with D perhaps given as TRBD1 or TRBD2 (5 bases each). Trimming stripped 7 bases from V and 5 bases from J, with 14 bases between. Germline V gene lookup returns CDR1 MNHNS and CDR2 SASEGT. This CDR3 contains 13 residues.

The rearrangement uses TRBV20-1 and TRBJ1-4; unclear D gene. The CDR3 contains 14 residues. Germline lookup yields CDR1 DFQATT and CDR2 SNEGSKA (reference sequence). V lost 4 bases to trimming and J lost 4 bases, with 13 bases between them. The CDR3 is CSAIPVGRNEKLFF. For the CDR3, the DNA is TGCAGTGCTATCCCGGTTGGACGTAATGAAAAACTGTTTTTT.

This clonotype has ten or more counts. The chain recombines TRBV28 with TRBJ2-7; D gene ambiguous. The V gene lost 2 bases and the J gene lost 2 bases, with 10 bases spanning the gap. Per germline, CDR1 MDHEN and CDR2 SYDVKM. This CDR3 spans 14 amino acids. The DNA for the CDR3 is TGTGCCAGCAGTTTAGATAGAGCCCCCTACGAGCAGTACTTC. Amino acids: CASSLDRAPYEQYF. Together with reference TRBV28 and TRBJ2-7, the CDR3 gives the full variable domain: DVKVTQSSRYLVKRTGEKVFLECVQDMDHENMFWYRQDPGLGLRLIYFSYDVKMKEKGDIPEGYSVSREKKERFSLILESASTNQTSMYLCASSLDRAPYEQYFGPGTRLTVT.

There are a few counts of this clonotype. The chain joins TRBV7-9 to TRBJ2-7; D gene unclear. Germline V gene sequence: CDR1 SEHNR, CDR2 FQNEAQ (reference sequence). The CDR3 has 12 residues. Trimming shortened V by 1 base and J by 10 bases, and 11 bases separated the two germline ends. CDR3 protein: CASSLVGQEQYF. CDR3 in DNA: TGTGCCAGCAGCTTAGTAGGGCAAGAACAGTACTTC.

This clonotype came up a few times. CDR3 loop: CASSYAVGTQYF. The CDR3 nucleotides are TGTGCCAGCAGTTACGCTGTGGGGACCCAGTACTTC. The rearrangement joins TRBV6-2 or TRBV6-3 to TRBJ2-5; unclear D gene. The CDR3 is made up of 12 amino acids. Germline lookup yields CDR1 MNHEY and CDR2 SVGEGT. Trimming removed 2 bases at V and 7 bases at J, with 8 bases between.

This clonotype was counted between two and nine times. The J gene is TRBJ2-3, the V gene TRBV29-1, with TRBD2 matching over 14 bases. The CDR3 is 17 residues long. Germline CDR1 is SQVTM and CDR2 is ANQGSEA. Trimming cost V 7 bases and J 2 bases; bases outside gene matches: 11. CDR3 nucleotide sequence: TGCAGCGCCCGGGGACTAGCGGGAGTTTCCTACACAGATACGCAGTATTTT. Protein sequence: CSARGLAGVSYTDTQYF.

The CDR3 reads CASSPYRGTEAFF. CDR3 DNA: TGTGCCAGCAGCCCCTATAGGGGCACTGAAGCTTTCTTT. The chain is built from TRBV7-2 and TRBJ1-1, with TRBD1 as a possible D gene (5 bases). The CDR3 has 13 amino acids. Germline V lookup: CDR1 SGHTA, CDR2 FQGNSA. With 5 bases removed from V and 4 bases from J, the gap between germline ends came to 11 bases. Using reference TRBV7-2 and TRBJ1-1 for the parts outside the CDR3, the full variable domain is GAGVSQSPSNKVTEKGKDVELRCDPISGHTALYWYRQSLGQGLEFLIYFQGNSAPDKSGLPSDRFSAERTGGSVSTLTIQRTQQEDSAVYLCASSPYRGTEAFFGQGTRLTVV.

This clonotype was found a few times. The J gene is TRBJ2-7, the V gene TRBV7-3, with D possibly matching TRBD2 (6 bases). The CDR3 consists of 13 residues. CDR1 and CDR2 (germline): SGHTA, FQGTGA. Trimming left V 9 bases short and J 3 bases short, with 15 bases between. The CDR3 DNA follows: TGTGCCAGTGTGCGGGGATCCATCTACGAGCAGTACTTC. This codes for CASVRGSIYEQYF.

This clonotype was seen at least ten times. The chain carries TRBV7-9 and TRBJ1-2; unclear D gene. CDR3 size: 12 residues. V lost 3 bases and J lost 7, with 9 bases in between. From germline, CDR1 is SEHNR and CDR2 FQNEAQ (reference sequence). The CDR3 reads CASSFGGLGYTF. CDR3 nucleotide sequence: TGTGCCAGCAGCTTCGGTGGCCTTGGCTACACCTTC.

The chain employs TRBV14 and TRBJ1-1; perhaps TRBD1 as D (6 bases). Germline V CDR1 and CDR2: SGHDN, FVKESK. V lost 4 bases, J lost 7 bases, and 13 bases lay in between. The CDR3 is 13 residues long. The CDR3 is CASSLRETGEAFF. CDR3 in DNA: TGTGCCAGCAGCCTAAGGGAGACAGGTGAAGCTTTCTTT.

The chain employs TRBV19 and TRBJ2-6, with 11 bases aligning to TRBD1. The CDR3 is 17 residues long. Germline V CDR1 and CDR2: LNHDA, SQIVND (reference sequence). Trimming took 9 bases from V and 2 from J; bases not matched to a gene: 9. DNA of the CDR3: TGTGCCAGCCGGACAGGGGGCTTATTGGCTGGGGCCAACGTCCTGACTTTC. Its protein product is CASRTGGLLAGANVLTF.

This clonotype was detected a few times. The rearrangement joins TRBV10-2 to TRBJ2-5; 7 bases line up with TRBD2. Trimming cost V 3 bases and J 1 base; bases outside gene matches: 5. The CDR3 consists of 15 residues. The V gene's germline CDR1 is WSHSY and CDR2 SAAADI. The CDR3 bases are TGCGCCAGCAGTGAACAGAGCGGGGCCCAAGAGACCCAGTACTTC. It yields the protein CASSEQSGAQETQYF.

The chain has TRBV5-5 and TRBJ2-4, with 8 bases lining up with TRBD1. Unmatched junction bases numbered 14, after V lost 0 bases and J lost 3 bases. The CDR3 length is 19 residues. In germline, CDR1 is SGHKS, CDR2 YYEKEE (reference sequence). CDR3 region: CASSLEGRPGGPDKNIQYF. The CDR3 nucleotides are TGTGCCAGCAGCTTGGAGGGTCGGCCAGGGGGCCCCGACAAAAACATTCAGTACTTC.

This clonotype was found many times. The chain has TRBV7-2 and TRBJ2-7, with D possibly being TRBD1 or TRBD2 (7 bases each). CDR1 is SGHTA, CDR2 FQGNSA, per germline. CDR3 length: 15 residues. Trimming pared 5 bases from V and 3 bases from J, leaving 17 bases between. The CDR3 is CASSPRGGSFYEQYF. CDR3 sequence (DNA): TGTGCCAGCAGCCCCAGGGGGGGGAGTTTCTACGAGCAGTACTTC.

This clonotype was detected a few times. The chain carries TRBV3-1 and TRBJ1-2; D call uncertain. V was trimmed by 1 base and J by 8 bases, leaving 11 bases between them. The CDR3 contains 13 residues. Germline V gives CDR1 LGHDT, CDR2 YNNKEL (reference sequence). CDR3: CASSQGPGRGYTF. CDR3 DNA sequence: TGTGCCAGCAGCCAAGGCCCCGGCAGGGGCTACACCTTC.

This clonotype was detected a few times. CDR3 amino acids: CASQWVVTEQFF. The CDR3 nucleotides read TGTGCCTCGCAATGGGTTGTCACCGAGCAGTTCTTC. The genes are TRBV12-3 or TRBV12-4 and TRBJ2-1; D gene unclear. The CDR3 spans 12 residues. V dropped 11 bases and J dropped 10 bases, with 18 bases sitting between them.

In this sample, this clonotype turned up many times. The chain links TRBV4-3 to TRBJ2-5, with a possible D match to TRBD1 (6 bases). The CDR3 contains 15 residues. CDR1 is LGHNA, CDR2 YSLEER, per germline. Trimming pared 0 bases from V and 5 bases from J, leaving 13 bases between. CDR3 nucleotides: TGCGCCAGCAGCCAAGATTGGGGGCCTGGGGAGACCCAGTACTTC. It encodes CASSQDWGPGETQYF.

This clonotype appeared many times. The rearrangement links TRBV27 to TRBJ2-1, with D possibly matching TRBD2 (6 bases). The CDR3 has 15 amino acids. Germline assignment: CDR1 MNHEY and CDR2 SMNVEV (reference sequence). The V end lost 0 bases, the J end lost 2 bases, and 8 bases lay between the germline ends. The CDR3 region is CASSLSGLTYNEQFF. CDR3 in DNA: TGTGCCAGCAGTTTATCGGGACTCACCTACAATGAGCAGTTCTTC.

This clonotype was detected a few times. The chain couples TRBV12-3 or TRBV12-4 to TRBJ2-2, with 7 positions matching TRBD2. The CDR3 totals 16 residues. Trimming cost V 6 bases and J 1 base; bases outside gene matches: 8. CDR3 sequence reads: CASRSGGGVNTGELFF. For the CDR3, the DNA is TGTGCCAGCAGGTCGGGCGGGGGAGTGAACACCGGGGAGCTGTTTTTT.

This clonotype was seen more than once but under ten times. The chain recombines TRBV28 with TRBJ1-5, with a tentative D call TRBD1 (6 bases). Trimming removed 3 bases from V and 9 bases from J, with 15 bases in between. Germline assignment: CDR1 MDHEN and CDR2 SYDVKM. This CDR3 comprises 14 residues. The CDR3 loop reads CASSFDRRQGPQHF. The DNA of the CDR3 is TGTGCCAGCAGTTTCGACAGGCGGCAGGGGCCCCAGCATTTT.

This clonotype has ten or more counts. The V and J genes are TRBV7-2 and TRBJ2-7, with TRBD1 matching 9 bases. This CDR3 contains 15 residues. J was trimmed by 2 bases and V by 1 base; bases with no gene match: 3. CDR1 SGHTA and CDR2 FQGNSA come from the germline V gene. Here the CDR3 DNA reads TGTGCCAGCAGCTTAGGGGGGACAGGGCCCTACGAGCAGTACTTC. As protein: CASSLGGTGPYEQYF.